This T cell receptor (beta chain) is drawn from a study of cytomegalovirus exposure and HLA in healthy donors. With 7 bases clipped from V and 4 bases from J, the junction kept 11 bases outside the gene matches. CDR1 and CDR2 (germline): MNHEY, SVGAGI. The CDR3 consists of 15 residues. Primers for the PCR totalled 60 Vbeta and 13 Jbeta. Method: immunoSEQ multiplex PCR; TCRdb's copy keeps in-frame clones and lacks some. The table includes 200,000 or so clones, over 70% detected once. The TCR originated in a man between 45 and 60 years old in good health and CMV-seronegative. Specimen: PBMCs. The chain links TRBV6-5 to TRBJ1-2; TRBD1 agrees at 8 bases. CDR3 sequence: CASTLTGTGSYGYTF. CDR3 coding DNA: TGTGCCAGCACTCTCACCGGGACAGGAAGCTATGGCTACACCTTC.